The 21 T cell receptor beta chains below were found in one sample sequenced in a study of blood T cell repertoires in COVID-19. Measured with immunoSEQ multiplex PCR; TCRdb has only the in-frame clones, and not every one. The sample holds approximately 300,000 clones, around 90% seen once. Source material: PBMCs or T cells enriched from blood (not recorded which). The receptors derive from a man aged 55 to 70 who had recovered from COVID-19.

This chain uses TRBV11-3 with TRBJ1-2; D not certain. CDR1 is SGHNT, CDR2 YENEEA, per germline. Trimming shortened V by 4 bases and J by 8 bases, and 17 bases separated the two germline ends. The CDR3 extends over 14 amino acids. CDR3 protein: CASSSLTGLAGYTF. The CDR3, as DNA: TGTGCCAGCAGCTCCCTGACGGGGTTGGCGGGCTACACCTTC.

CDR3 protein: CAISESIQGSDGYTF. CDR3 coding DNA: TGTGCCATCAGTGAGTCGATACAGGGAAGCGATGGCTACACCTTC. The chain links TRBV10-3 to TRBJ1-2; D might be TRBD1 (6 bases). The CDR3 is 15 amino acids. Trimming pared 0 bases from V and 6 bases from J, leaving 14 bases between. Germline CDR1 and CDR2: ENHRY and SYGVKD.

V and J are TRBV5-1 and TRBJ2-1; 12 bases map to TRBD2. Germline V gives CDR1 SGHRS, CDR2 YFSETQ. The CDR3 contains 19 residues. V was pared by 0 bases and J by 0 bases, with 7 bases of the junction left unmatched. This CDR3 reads CASSLAVTSGRFSYNEQFF. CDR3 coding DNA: TGCGCCAGCAGCTTGGCCGTAACTAGCGGGAGGTTCTCCTACAATGAGCAGTTCTTC.

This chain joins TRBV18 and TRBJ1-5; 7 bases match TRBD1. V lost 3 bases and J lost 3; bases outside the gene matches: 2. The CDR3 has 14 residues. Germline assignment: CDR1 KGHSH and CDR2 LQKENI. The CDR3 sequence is CASSPGQTNQPQHF. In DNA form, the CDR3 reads TGTGCCAGCTCACCGGGACAGACCAATCAGCCCCAGCATTTT.

CDR3 coding DNA: TGTGCCAGCAGTTTCTGGGCGTCCCCAAACACTGAAGCTTTCTTT. This codes for CASSFWASPNTEAFF. The chain uses TRBV25-1 and TRBJ1-1; D not certain. The CDR3 covers 15 residues. Between the trimmed V and J ends, which lost 5 bases and 2 bases, there was a span of 15 bases. Germline CDR1 is MGHDK and CDR2 is SYGVNS.

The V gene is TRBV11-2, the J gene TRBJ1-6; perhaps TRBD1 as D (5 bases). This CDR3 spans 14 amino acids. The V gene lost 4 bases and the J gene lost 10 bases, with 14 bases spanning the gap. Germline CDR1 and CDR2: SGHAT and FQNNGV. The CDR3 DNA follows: TGTGCCAGCAGCTCCCGGGGGGAAGGATCACCCCTCCACTTT. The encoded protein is CASSSRGEGSPLHF.

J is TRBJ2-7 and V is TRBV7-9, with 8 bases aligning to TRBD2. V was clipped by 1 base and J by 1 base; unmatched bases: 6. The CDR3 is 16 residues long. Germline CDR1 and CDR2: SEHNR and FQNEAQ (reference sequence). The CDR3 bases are TGTGCCAGCAGCTTAGAACCCAGCGGGAGATCCTACGAGCAGTACTTC. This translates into CASSLEPSGRSYEQYF.

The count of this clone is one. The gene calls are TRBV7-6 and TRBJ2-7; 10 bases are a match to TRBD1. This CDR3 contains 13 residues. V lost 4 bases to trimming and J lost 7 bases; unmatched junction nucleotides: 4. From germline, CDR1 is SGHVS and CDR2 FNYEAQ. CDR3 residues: CASSSDRGREQYF. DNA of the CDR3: TGTGCCAGCAGCTCAGACAGGGGGCGGGAGCAGTACTTC.

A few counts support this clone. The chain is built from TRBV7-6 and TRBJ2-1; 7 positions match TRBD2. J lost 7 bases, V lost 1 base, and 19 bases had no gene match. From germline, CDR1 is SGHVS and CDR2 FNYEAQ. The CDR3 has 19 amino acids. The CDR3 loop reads CASSLGLRGKGQAGNEQFF. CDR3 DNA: TGTGCCAGCAGCTTAGGGTTGCGGGGAAAGGGCCAAGCGGGAAATGAGCAGTTCTTC.

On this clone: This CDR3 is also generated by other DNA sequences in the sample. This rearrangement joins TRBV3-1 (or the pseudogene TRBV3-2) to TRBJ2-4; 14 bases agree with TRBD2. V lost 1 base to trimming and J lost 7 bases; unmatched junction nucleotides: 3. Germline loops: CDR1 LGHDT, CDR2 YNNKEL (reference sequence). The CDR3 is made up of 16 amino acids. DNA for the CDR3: TGTGCCAGCAGCCAAGGACTAGCGGGAGGGGGTAACATTCAGTACTTC. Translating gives CASSQGLAGGGNIQYF.

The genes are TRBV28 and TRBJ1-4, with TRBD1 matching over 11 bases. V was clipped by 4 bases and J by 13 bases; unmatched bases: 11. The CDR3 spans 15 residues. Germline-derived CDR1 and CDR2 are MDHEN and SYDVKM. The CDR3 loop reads CASSSQGTGGGGLFF. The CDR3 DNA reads TGTGCCAGCAGTTCCCAGGGGACAGGGGGGGGAGGACTGTTTTTT.

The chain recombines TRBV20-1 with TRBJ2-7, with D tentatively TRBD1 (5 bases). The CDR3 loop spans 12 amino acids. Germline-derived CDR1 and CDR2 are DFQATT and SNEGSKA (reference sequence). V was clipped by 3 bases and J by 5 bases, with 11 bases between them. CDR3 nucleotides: TGCAGTGCTAGTCCCAGGGCGAACGAGCAGTACTTC. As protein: CSASPRANEQYF.

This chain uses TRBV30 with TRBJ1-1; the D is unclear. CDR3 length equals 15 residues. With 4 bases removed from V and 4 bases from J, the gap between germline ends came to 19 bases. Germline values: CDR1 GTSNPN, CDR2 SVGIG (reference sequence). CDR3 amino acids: CAWTLADSSVTEAFF. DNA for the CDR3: TGTGCCTGGACCTTAGCGGATTCCTCAGTCACTGAAGCTTTCTTT.

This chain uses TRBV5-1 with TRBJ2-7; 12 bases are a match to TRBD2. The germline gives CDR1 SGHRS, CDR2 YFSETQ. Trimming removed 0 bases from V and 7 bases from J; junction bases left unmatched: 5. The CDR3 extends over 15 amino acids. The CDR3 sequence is CASSLGLAGVEEQYF. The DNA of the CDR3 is TGCGCCAGCAGCTTGGGACTAGCGGGAGTGGAAGAGCAGTACTTC. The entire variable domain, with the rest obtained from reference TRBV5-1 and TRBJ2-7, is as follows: KAGVTQTPRYLIKTRGQQVTLSCSPISGHRSVSWYQQTPGQGLQFLFEYFSETQRNKGNFPGRFSGRQFSNSRSEMNVSTLELGDSALYLCASSLGLAGVEEQYFGPGTRLTVT.

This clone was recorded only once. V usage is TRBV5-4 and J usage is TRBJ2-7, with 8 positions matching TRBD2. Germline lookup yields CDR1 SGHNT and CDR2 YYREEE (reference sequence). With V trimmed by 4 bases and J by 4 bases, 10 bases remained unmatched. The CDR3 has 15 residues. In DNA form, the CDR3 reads TGTGCCAGCAGCCCGGCGGGGGGACAAGGGTACGAGCAGTACTTC. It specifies CASSPAGGQGYEQYF.

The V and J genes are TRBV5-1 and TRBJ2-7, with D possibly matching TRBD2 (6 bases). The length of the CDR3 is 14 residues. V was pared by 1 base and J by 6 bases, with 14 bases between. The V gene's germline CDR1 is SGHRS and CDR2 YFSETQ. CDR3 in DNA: TGCGCCAGCAGCTTGTTGGCGGGGAGCGGCGAGCAGTACTTC. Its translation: CASSLLAGSGEQYF.

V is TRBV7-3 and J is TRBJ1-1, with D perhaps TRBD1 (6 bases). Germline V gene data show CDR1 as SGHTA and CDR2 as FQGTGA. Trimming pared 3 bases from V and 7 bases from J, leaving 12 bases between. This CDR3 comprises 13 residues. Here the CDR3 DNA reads TGTGCCAGCAGCTTTACAGGGTCGAGTGAAGCTTTCTTT. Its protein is CASSFTGSSEAFF. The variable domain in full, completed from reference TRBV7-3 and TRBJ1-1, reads GAGVSQTPSNKVTEKGKYVELRCDPISGHTALYWYRQSLGQGPEFLIYFQGTGAADDSGLPNDRFFAVRPEGSVSTLKIQRTERGDSAVYLCASSFTGSSEAFFGQGTRLTVV.

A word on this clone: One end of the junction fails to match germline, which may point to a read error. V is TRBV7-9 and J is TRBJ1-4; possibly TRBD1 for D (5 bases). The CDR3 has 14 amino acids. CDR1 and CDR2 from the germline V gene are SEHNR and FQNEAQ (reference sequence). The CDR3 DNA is TGTGCCAGCAGCTTAGGGACAACTACTGAAAAACTGTTTTTT. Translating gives CASSLGTTTEKLFF.

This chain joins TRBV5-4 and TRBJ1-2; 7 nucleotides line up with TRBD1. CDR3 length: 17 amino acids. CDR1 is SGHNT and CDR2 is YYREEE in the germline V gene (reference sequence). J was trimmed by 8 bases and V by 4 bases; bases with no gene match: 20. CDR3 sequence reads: CASSPGSGGALVGGYTF. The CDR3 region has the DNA TGTGCCAGCAGCCCGGGGTCAGGGGGAGCCCTGGTCGGGGGCTACACCTTC.

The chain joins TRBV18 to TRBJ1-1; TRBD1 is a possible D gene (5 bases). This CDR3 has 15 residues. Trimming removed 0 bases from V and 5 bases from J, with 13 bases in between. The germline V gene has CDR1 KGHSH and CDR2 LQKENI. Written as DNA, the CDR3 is TGTGCCAGCTCACCACCTGACAGATCGCGGACTGAAGCTTTCTTT. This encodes CASSPPDRSRTEAFF.

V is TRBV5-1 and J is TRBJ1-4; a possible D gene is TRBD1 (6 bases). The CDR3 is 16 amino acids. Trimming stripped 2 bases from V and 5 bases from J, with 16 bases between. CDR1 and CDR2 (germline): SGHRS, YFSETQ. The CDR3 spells CASSLGRGLTNEKLFF. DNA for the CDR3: TGCGCCAGCAGCTTAGGCAGGGGATTGACGAATGAAAAACTGTTTTTT.